This T cell receptor beta chain stems from a study of blood T cell repertoires in COVID-19. The assay was immunoSEQ multiplex PCR, and TCRdb's table has in-frame clones only and misses some. This table holds 150,000 to 200,000 clones, around 90% found once. This CDR3 spans 11 amino acids. This clone came up many times. The sequence derives from a human donor in a cohort sampled during active COVID-19. Sequenced: peripheral blood. The V and J genes are TRBV21-1 and TRBJ1-2. TRBV21-1 is a known pseudogene. This chain's CDR3 is CASSGSTRPSF. The CDR3 DNA sequence: TGTGCCAGCAGCGGATCGACGCGGCCTAGCTTC.